The 15 T cell receptor beta chains in this list originate from one sample, sequenced in a study of cytomegalovirus exposure and HLA in healthy donors. The PCR contained 60 Vbeta and 13 Jbeta primers. Assay: immunoSEQ multiplex PCR; the TCRdb copy retains only in-frame clones and omits some. The table lists fewer than 45,000 clones, 90% of them singletons. The sequencing sample was made of PBMCs. These receptor sequences come from a woman between 18 and 29 years old in good health and CMV-seronegative.

The chain couples TRBV2 to TRBJ1-6; 7 positions agree with TRBD1. V dropped 7 bases and J dropped 9; count of bases not matched to a gene: 12. CDR1 is SNHLY, CDR2 FYNNEI, per germline. The CDR3 loop spans 15 amino acids. The CDR3 sequence is CASITDREKGSPLHF. The CDR3 DNA is TGTGCCAGCATTACAGACAGGGAAAAAGGTTCACCCCTCCACTTT.

The chain recombines TRBV5-1 with TRBJ1-1, with a weak D call TRBD1 (5 bases). V was shortened by 2 bases and J by 3 bases, with 17 bases between the two germline ends. Looked up from germline, CDR1 is SGHRS and CDR2 is YFSETQ. The CDR3 length is 16 residues. The CDR3 here is CASSLRGGLGDTEAFF. DNA for the CDR3: TGCGCCAGCAGCTTAAGGGGAGGGCTGGGGGACACTGAAGCTTTCTTT.

The rearrangement links TRBV30 to TRBJ2-5; D may be TRBD1 (6 bases). This CDR3 has 16 residues. CDR1 is GTSNPN, CDR2 SVGIG, per germline (reference sequence). V was pared by 5 bases and J by 4 bases, with 23 bases between. CDR3 residues: CAWVKQGSVRGETQYF. For the CDR3, the DNA is TGTGCCTGGGTGAAACAGGGTTCAGTGAGGGGAGAGACCCAGTACTTC.

V and J are TRBV28 and TRBJ1-4, with D unclear. CDR1 and CDR2 from the germline V gene are MDHEN and SYDVKM. Trimming cost V 5 bases and J 8 bases, with 15 bases left between them. CDR3 length: 14 amino acids. The CDR3 region has the DNA TGTGCCAGCAGTGAGACCACGCGAGGGGAAAAACTGTTTTTT. It is translated as CASSETTRGEKLFF. The full variable domain, its missing parts supplied by reference TRBV28 and TRBJ1-4, is DVKVTQSSRYLVKRTGEKVFLECVQDMDHENMFWYRQDPGLGLRLIYFSYDVKMKEKGDIPEGYSVSREKKERFSLILESASTNQTSMYLCASSETTRGEKLFFGSGTQLSVL.

This clone was counted a single time. The gene calls are TRBV27 and TRBJ2-3; D remains ambiguous. The germline V gene has CDR1 MNHEY and CDR2 SMNVEV (reference sequence). V lost 2 bases to trimming and J lost 2 bases, with 11 bases between them. The CDR3 contains 15 residues. As DNA, the CDR3 is TGTGCCAGCAGTTTAGACCGGCGGAACACAGATACGCAGTATTTT. It specifies CASSLDRRNTDTQYF.

V and J are TRBV28 and TRBJ2-4, with 8 bases identical to TRBD1. The germline CDR1 and CDR2 sequences are MDHEN and SYDVKM. The CDR3 runs 15 residues. V was clipped by 2 bases and J by 0 bases; unmatched bases: 0. This CDR3 is CASSLQGAAKNIQYF. The CDR3 coding sequence is TGTGCCAGCAGTTTACAGGGGGCAGCCAAAAACATTCAGTACTTC.

V is TRBV11-2 and J is TRBJ2-7; D is perhaps TRBD1 (6 bases). The germline V and J ends were trimmed by 6 bases and 0 bases, with 12 bases remaining between them. The V gene's germline CDR1 is SGHAT and CDR2 FQNNGV. The CDR3 has 14 amino acids. CDR3 in amino acids: CASSSDRRSYEQYF. CDR3 DNA sequence: TGTGCCAGCAGTTCCGACAGGCGCTCCTACGAGCAGTACTTC.

This chain joins TRBV10-2 and TRBJ2-7; D is uncertain. This CDR3 is built from 11 residues. Trimming removed 4 bases at V and 7 bases at J, with 8 bases between. CDR1 is WSHSY and CDR2 is SAAADI in the germline V gene. The CDR3 bases are TGCGCCAGCAGTGCCAGTTGGGAGCAGTACTTC. Translating gives CASSASWEQYF.

The chain is built from TRBV6-5 and TRBJ2-3; TRBD2 matches at 8 bases. CDR3 length equals 16 residues. V trimming: 4 bases; J trimming: 0 bases; junction bases outside the gene matches: 6. Germline V CDR1 and CDR2: MNHEY, SVGAGI. The CDR3 sequence: CASSSIAGTSTDTQYF. For the CDR3, the DNA is TGTGCCAGCAGTTCCATAGCGGGGACTAGCACAGATACGCAGTATTTT.

As regards this clone: Its ends do not fully match the called genes, so a read error is possible. This rearrangement joins TRBV7-9 to TRBJ2-7; D remains unclear. CDR3 length equals 14 residues. CDR1 and CDR2 from the germline V gene are SEHNR and FQNEAQ (reference sequence). Here the CDR3 reads CSSSLGQSRGEQYF. CDR3 bases: TGTTCCAGCAGCTTAGGGCAGTCTCGAGGCGAGCAGTACTTC. The full variable domain, rest sourced from reference TRBV7-9 and TRBJ2-7, is DTGVSQNPRHKITKRGQNVTFRCDPISEHNRLYWYRQTLGQGPEFLTYFQNEAQLEKSRLLSDRFSAERPKGSFSTLEIQRTEQGDSAMYLCSSSLGQSRGEQYFGPGTRLTVT.

V gene TRBV19 combines with J gene TRBJ1-2, with D unclear. CDR1 is LNHDA and CDR2 is SQIVND in the germline V gene (reference sequence). The CDR3 totals 13 residues. V was shortened by 2 bases and J by 4 bases, with 8 bases between the two germline ends. The CDR3 sequence: CASSINQRYGYTF. CDR3 bases: TGTGCCAGTAGTATAAATCAGCGCTATGGCTACACCTTC.

CDR3: CASNSRGAITLNYGYTF. DNA of the CDR3: TGTGCCAGCAACTCCAGGGGAGCCATCACTCTCAACTATGGCTACACCTTC. V usage is TRBV28 and J usage is TRBJ1-2, with D perhaps matching TRBD1 (6 bases). With 7 bases removed from V and 2 bases from J, the gap between germline ends came to 23 bases. In germline, CDR1 is MDHEN, CDR2 SYDVKM. CDR3 length equals 17 residues.

The chain joins TRBV6-4 to TRBJ2-7; tentative D call: TRBD2 (5 bases). Germline assignment: CDR1 MRHNA and CDR2 SNTAGT. V gave up 6 bases and J gave up 3 bases, with 15 bases separating them. The CDR3 is made up of 14 amino acids. The CDR3 spells CASRRRDRHYEQYF. The CDR3 DNA reads as TGTGCCAGCAGAAGACGGGATCGTCACTACGAGCAGTACTTC.

This chain links TRBV4-1 with TRBJ2-1; a possible D gene is TRBD1 (6 bases). There are 14 residues in the CDR3. Germline loops: CDR1 MGHRA, CDR2 YSYEKL. V lost 10 bases and J lost 7, with 20 bases in between. The CDR3 is CATTRTVLNNEQFF. The CDR3 DNA follows: TGCGCCACCACCCGGACAGTTTTAAATAATGAGCAGTTCTTC.

CDR3 sequence reads: CASSPLPGTKPYEQYF. For the CDR3, the DNA is TGTGCCAGCAGCCCCCTACCCGGGACAAAGCCCTACGAGCAGTACTTC. The chain is built from TRBV9 and TRBJ2-7; D is possibly TRBD1 (6 bases). There are 16 residues in the CDR3. Germline CDR1 reads SGDLS; CDR2 reads YYNGEE. V was shortened by 4 bases and J by 2 bases, with 19 bases between the two germline ends.